This T cell receptor beta chain was found in a study of CXCR3-negative and CXCR3-positive naive CD8 T cells. With respect to this clonotype: What it binds is not known.

The germline gives CDR1 SQVTM, CDR2 ANQGSEA. CDR3 length: 16 amino acids. Libraries were UMI-labeled 5' RACE TRB cDNA. TCRdb re-called the 5' RACE reads and gives one entry per CDR3 protein, without DNA. With tens of thousands of distinct CDR3 sequences in the sample, the ten largest clones hold 0.53%. Overall study results and limits: Naive cells positive for CXCR3 carried more hydrophobic TRB CDR3s than CXCR3-negative ones. Memory CD8+ T cell repertoires were far less diverse than both naive subsets. TRB CDR3 properties were used to infer TCR strength, and surface CD5 was comparable between naive subsets. TRBV-TRBJ usage matched between naive CXCR3-negative and CXCR3-positive cells but not between memory cells.

This rearrangement joins TRBV29-1 to TRBJ2-3; TCRdb calls TRBD1, which cannot be checked without DNA. Material for sequencing was naive CXCR3+ CD8+ T cells from blood. The subset denotes: CD45RO-CCR7+CD27+CD95- naive CD8+ T cells expressing CXCR3 (TNR3+). The sequence came from a human donor in good health. Some clones in this sample may be carry-over from other donors' samples. The CDR3 reads CSVAPGTEEFTDTQYF.